This T cell receptor (beta chain) originates from a study of Graves' ophthalmopathy and Graves' hyperthyroidism. The overall study: Hyperthyroidism is called stable when no ophthalmopathy develops within 18 months of follow-up.

Overall study findings and caveats: Both an approximately 68% sensitivity and an approximately 72% specificity characterized the model's predictions of ophthalmopathy progression.

For repertoire sequencing, the TCR beta CDR3 regions were amplified from RNA transcripts. The first-round RT-PCR employed HTBI primers together with the Qiagen OneStep RT-PCR kit. A multiplex PCR was then performed as the second round. A single record per CDR3 protein comes from TCRdb applying MiXCR to the multiplex PCR reads. In the table there are approximately 1.2 million distinct CDR3 sequences, 35% to 45% of which are singletons. This clonotype was detected ten times or more. Its antigen is unidentified. The sequence came from an adult man with Graves' hyperthyroidism. The sample taken for sequencing was peripheral blood or thyroid tissue (not recorded which).

The CDR3, as DNA: TGTGCCAGCAGCTTAGAGGGCACGACCCAGTACTTC. Encoded protein: CASSLEGTTQYF. The rearrangement links TRBV7-9 to TRBJ2-5; the D is unclear. The length of the CDR3 is 12 residues. The germline CDR1 and CDR2 sequences are SEHNR and FQNEAQ (reference sequence). The germline V and J ends were trimmed by 1 base and 7 bases, with 7 bases remaining between them.